This T cell receptor beta chain was found in a study of blood T cells in healthy people across ages. Findings and caveats of the study: The lack of PBMC sorting stopped any conclusive naive versus antigen-experienced comparison.

The CDR3 covers 15 residues. Germline lookup yields CDR1 SEHNR and CDR2 FQNEAQ (reference sequence). V trimming: 5 bases; J trimming: 4 bases; junction bases outside the gene matches: 6. Using a J-beta primer mix together with a sample-barcoded 5' primer, a second PCR was run for about 6 to 11 cycles. Each cDNA molecule was tagged by a template-switch adaptor with 12 random nucleotides. TCRdb re-called the 5' RACE reads through MiXCR, storing one row per CDR3 protein. The sample carries some 670,000 distinct CDR3 sequences, over 40% recorded once. This clonotype came up many times. The antigen remains undetermined.

The sample comprised blood. This TCR came from a woman over 75 in good health. This chain uses TRBV7-9 with TRBJ2-7, with 12 bases aligning to TRBD2. CDR3 sequence: CASSAQLAGGYEQYF. Written as DNA, the CDR3 is TGTGCCAGCAGCGCGCAACTAGCGGGAGGTTACGAGCAGTACTTC.